What follows is one T cell receptor beta chain and its context. Profiled with immunoSEQ multiplex PCR; TCRdb holds only in-frame clones, not every one. Counted here are some 300,000 clones, around 91% occurring once; the ten biggest clones make up around 0.96%. This specimen comes from a study of blood T cell repertoires in COVID-19. Study information: Both acute and convalescent COVID-19 samples were obtained from the United States, Italy and Spain.

This CDR3 spans 16 amino acids. V was pared by 1 base and J by 3 bases, with 14 bases between. From germline, CDR1 is KGHSH and CDR2 LQKENI. The chain couples TRBV18 to TRBJ2-3; D might be TRBD2 (5 bases). This receptor was obtained from a woman in her 40s with COVID-19, enrolled during active disease. The sequenced sample consisted of peripheral blood. The CDR3 sequence is CASSPQWEMGTDTQYF. Here the CDR3 DNA reads TGTGCCAGCTCACCACAATGGGAGATGGGGACAGATACGCAGTATTTT.